This T cell receptor beta chain was captured in a study of Ad26.COV2.S vaccination and SARS-CoV-2 variants. Documented treatment: around 19 received Ad26.COV2.S at low or high dose, single or two shots; 5 received placebo; per-sample allocation not given. Sampling was performed 63 days after the first vaccine or placebo injection. A Boston donor was an adult aged 18-55 years. Produced via immunoSEQ multiplex PCR; TCRdb's table is partial and in-frame only. The sample lists more than 300,000 clones, 85% seen once, with approximately 2% in the top ten. This clone was picked up one time. Antigen unknown. This sample includes further DNA sequences coding for the same CDR3. Study-wide results and limits: The TCR-based breadth and depth measures might underestimate overall T cell responses.

This CDR3 has 15 residues. The V and J ends lost 3 bases and 0 bases, in that order; junction bases with no gene match: 0. CDR1 SGDLS and CDR2 YYNGEE come from the germline V gene. This receptor was taken from a person between 18 and 65 years old who received the Ad26.COV2.S COVID-19 vaccine or a placebo. The chain links TRBV9 to TRBJ1-4, with 9 bases lining up with TRBD1. The source material was peripheral blood, sampled in a trial of Ad26.COV2.S vaccine versus placebo. CDR3 region: CASSGQGATNEKLFF. The CDR3 bases are TGTGCCAGCAGCGGACAGGGGGCAACTAATGAAAAACTGTTTTTT.